The present T cell receptor beta chain was sequenced within a study of cytomegalovirus exposure and HLA in healthy donors. The overall study: Some 87 million unique TCRs from HLA-typed donors were held in an early release of data. Findings and caveats of the study: An observed cluster of highly shared sequence variants was recorded as a likely sequencing artifact.

Donors consisted of healthy bone marrow donors. The PCR had 60 Vbeta and 13 Jbeta primers. The repertoire was sequenced with immunoSEQ multiplex PCR; TCRdb's copy has only in-frame clones and lacks some. The sample comprises 120,000 or so clones, more than 80% of which are singletons, and 1.5% to 2% rests with the top ten. In germline, CDR1 is SEHNR, CDR2 FQNEAQ (reference sequence). Trimming removed 5 bases from V and 0 bases from J, with 6 bases in between. The CDR3 runs to 13 residues. A few counts support this clone. Its specificity is not known. This sequence originates from a man in his forties in good health and CMV-seronegative. The source material was PBMCs. V usage is TRBV7-9 and J usage is TRBJ2-3; D not certain. CDR3 DNA sequence: TGTGCCAGCAGCGCGACTAGCACAGATACGCAGTATTTT. Encoded protein: CASSATSTDTQYF.